The next 29 T cell receptor beta chains were all read from a single sample in a study of blood T cell repertoires in COVID-19. TCRdb's table, derived via immunoSEQ multiplex PCR, lists solely in-frame clones and lacks some. In the table there are 200,000 to 250,000 clones, roughly 82% of which are singletons. Sequencing used PBMCs or T cells enriched from blood (not recorded which). The receptors shown here come from a woman aged 50 to 60 who had recovered from COVID-19.

The rearrangement links TRBV12-3 or TRBV12-4 to TRBJ1-1; possible D gene TRBD1, 6 bases. The V end lost 10 bases, the J end lost 5 bases, and 8 bases lay between the germline ends. This CDR3 is 10 amino acids long. The CDR3 bases are TGTGCCACAGGGGAGACTGAAGCTTTCTTT. Protein product: CATGETEAFF.

V gene TRBV27 combines with J gene TRBJ2-1; D not certain. The CDR3 totals 11 residues. The V end lost 8 bases, the J end lost 7 bases, and 9 bases lay between the germline ends. Germline CDR1 reads MNHEY; CDR2 reads SMNVEV (reference sequence). The CDR3 here is CASARANEQFF. DNA of the CDR3: TGTGCCAGCGCCCGAGCAAATGAGCAGTTCTTC.

This sequence joins TRBV7-8 and TRBJ2-5, with a tentative D call TRBD2 (7 bases). The CDR3 consists of 15 residues. Germline V gene data show CDR1 as SGHVS and CDR2 as FQNEAQ. Trimming took off 5 bases at V and 0 bases at J, with 13 bases between the two ends. The CDR3 DNA sequence: TGTGCCAGCAGCCCGTGGGGGGGCTACCAAGAGACCCAGTACTTC. Protein: CASSPWGGYQETQYF. The full variable domain, with the rest looked up from reference TRBV7-8 and TRBJ2-5, is GAGVSQSPRYKVAKRGQDVALRCDPISGHVSLFWYQQALGQGPEFLTYFQNEAQLDKSGLPSDRFFAERPEGSVSTLKIQRTQQEDSAVYLCASSPWGGYQETQYFGPGTRLLVL.

The rearrangement links TRBV10-3 to TRBJ1-1; D is perhaps TRBD1 (6 bases). Germline V CDR1 and CDR2: ENHRY, SYGVKD. This CDR3 comprises 13 residues. V was trimmed by 5 bases and J by 1 base, leaving 8 bases between them. CDR3 protein: CAISSDRNTEAFF. In nucleotides, the CDR3 is TGTGCCATCAGTTCGGACAGGAACACTGAAGCTTTCTTT.

The chain combines TRBV28 with TRBJ1-3; 8 bases are shared with TRBD1. V lost 1 base, J lost 0 bases, and 5 bases stayed unmatched. CDR1 is MDHEN and CDR2 is SYDVKM in the germline V gene. The CDR3 runs to 17 residues. As DNA, the CDR3 is TGTGCCAGCAGTTTATTATACGACAGGGGCTCTGGAAACACCATATATTTT. Its protein is CASSLLYDRGSGNTIYF.

The J gene is TRBJ1-5, the V gene TRBV28; 7 bases fit TRBD1. Germline V CDR1 and CDR2: MDHEN, SYDVKM. CDR3 length equals 16 residues. V dropped 3 bases and J dropped 2; count of bases not matched to a gene: 7. This CDR3 is CASSFDYGTGNQPQHF. In nucleotides, the CDR3 is TGTGCCAGCAGTTTCGATTATGGGACAGGCAATCAGCCCCAGCATTTT.

This chain connects TRBV5-8 to TRBJ1-1; D remains ambiguous. Trimming stripped 1 base from V and 6 bases from J, with 16 bases between. This CDR3 comprises 15 residues. CDR1 is SGHTS, CDR2 YDEGEE, per germline. The CDR3 loop is CASSLWSSGSPEAFF. The CDR3 bases are TGTGCCAGCAGCTTGTGGAGTTCGGGGAGTCCTGAAGCTTTCTTT.

This chain joins TRBV19 and TRBJ1-5; TRBD1 agrees at 11 bases. With V trimmed by 7 bases and J by 9 bases, 14 bases remained unmatched. Germline V gene sequence: CDR1 LNHDA, CDR2 SQIVND (reference sequence). The CDR3 is made up of 16 amino acids. The chain's CDR3 is CASIGGDRGAYGPQHF. CDR3 bases: TGTGCCAGTATTGGTGGGGACAGGGGGGCTTACGGGCCCCAGCATTTT.

The sample holds one count of this clone. The gene calls are TRBV7-3 and TRBJ2-3, with D uncertain. Per the germline V gene, CDR1 is SGHTA and CDR2 is FQGTGA. This CDR3 is built from 19 residues. The ends were cut back, 3 bases at V and 2 bases at J, with 24 bases in the middle. The CDR3 DNA is TGTGCCAGCAGCTTCTCCTCGTCCTCATGGAGACGGCTCACAGATACGCAGTATTTT. This encodes CASSFSSSSWRRLTDTQYF.

The V call is TRBV6-5, the J call TRBJ1-2, with D perhaps TRBD1 (6 bases). The CDR3 has 12 amino acids. The V gene lost 8 bases and the J gene lost 2 bases, with 9 bases spanning the gap. CDR1 MNHEY and CDR2 SVGAGI come from the germline V gene. The CDR3 region has the DNA TGTGCCAGCTTCGACAGGAACTATGGCTACACCTTC. Amino acid sequence: CASFDRNYGYTF.

V is TRBV28 and J is TRBJ2-1; 10 nucleotides line up with TRBD2. The germline V gene has CDR1 MDHEN and CDR2 SYDVKM. The CDR3 sequence is 13 residues long. Unmatched junction bases numbered 1, after V lost 6 bases and J lost 5 bases. The CDR3 region has the DNA TGTGCCAGCAGCGGGACTAGCGACAATGAGCAGTTCTTC. Protein: CASSGTSDNEQFF.

The V call is TRBV13, the J call TRBJ1-3; D not certain. From germline, CDR1 is PRHDT and CDR2 FYEKMQ (reference sequence). This CDR3 has 13 residues. Trimming removed 5 bases from V and 0 bases from J, with 5 bases in between. CDR3 coding DNA: TGTGCCAGCAGCCCCGGCTCTGGAAACACCATATATTTT. Its protein product is CASSPGSGNTIYF.

This clone was seen just once. The chain recombines TRBV11-3 with TRBJ1-1, with D possibly matching TRBD1 (5 bases). V lost 1 base and J lost 0, with 9 bases in between. Germline V gene data show CDR1 as SGHNT and CDR2 as YENEEA. The CDR3 loop spans 15 amino acids. The CDR3 nucleotides are TGTGCCAGCAGCTTAGCGCGGGGGATGAACACTGAAGCTTTCTTT. This codes for CASSLARGMNTEAFF.

V gene TRBV9 combines with J gene TRBJ1-2, with no clear D. This CDR3 is 15 amino acids long. The germline gives CDR1 SGDLS, CDR2 YYNGEE. V lost 0 bases and J lost 0, with 9 bases in between. The CDR3 sequence is CASSVGGGSNYGYTF. As DNA, the CDR3 is TGTGCCAGCAGCGTAGGTGGCGGTTCTAACTATGGCTACACCTTC.

The V gene is TRBV6-6, the J gene TRBJ1-1, with TRBD1 matching 7 bases. Germline loops: CDR1 MNHNY, CDR2 SVGAGI (reference sequence). The CDR3 extends over 15 amino acids. V shed 4 bases, J shed 1 base, and the junction held 6 bases outside the gene matches. CDR3 nucleotides: TGTGCCAGCAGTTCCAAGGACAGGAAGAACACTGAAGCTTTCTTT. Amino acid sequence: CASSSKDRKNTEAFF.

The CDR3 sequence: CASSKQGRQPQHF. For the CDR3, the DNA is TGTGCCAGCAGTAAACAGGGTCGGCAGCCCCAGCATTTT. The gene calls are TRBV12-3 or TRBV12-4 and TRBJ1-5, with a possible D match to TRBD1 (6 bases). V gave up 5 bases and J gave up 7 bases, with 12 bases separating them. This CDR3 comprises 13 residues.

The chain has TRBV30 and TRBJ2-5, with TRBD1 matching over 7 bases. The length of the CDR3 is 15 residues. CDR1 and CDR2 (germline): GTSNPN, SVGIG (reference sequence). V lost 2 bases, J lost 2 bases, and 8 bases stayed unmatched. The CDR3 DNA reads TGTGCCTGGAGTAGAATGGGACAGCCACAAGAGACCCAGTACTTC. Its protein is CAWSRMGQPQETQYF. Supplemented by reference TRBV30 and TRBJ2-5, the full variable domain reads SQTIHQWPATLVQPVGSPLSLECTVEGTSNPNLYWYRQAAGRGLQLLFYSVGIGQISSEVPQNLSASRPQDRQFILSSKKLLLSDSGFYLCAWSRMGQPQETQYFGPGTRLLVL.

This chain links TRBV30 with TRBJ2-5; TRBD2 aligns across 15 bases. CDR1 is GTSNPN, CDR2 SVGIG, per germline (reference sequence). After removal of 2 bases from V and 5 bases from J, the junction contained 6 bases not matched to a gene. The CDR3 covers 16 residues. For the CDR3, the DNA is TGTGCCTGGAGTTCGGGACTAGCGGGGGGCTGGGAGACCCAGTACTTC. Amino acid sequence: CAWSSGLAGGWETQYF.

The chain has TRBV6-5 and TRBJ2-3, with 7 bases fitting TRBD2. Trimming cost V 2 bases and J 4 bases; bases outside gene matches: 9. CDR3 size: 16 residues. Germline V gene data show CDR1 as MNHEY and CDR2 as SVGAGI. For the CDR3, the DNA is TGTGCCAGCAGTTACCTGCGTCGGGGGGAGGCAGATACGCAGTATTTT. This sequence encodes CASSYLRRGEADTQYF.

The chain uses TRBV7-2 and TRBJ2-3; a weak D match, TRBD1 (6 bases). The germline V and J ends were trimmed by 6 bases and 3 bases, with 10 bases remaining between them. The CDR3 covers 13 residues. Germline V lookup: CDR1 SGHTA, CDR2 FQGNSA. The CDR3 region is CASSLTGTDTQYF. CDR3 in DNA: TGTGCCAGCAGTTTAACAGGGACAGATACGCAGTATTTT.

The gene calls are TRBV12-3 or TRBV12-4 and TRBJ2-7; weak D call: TRBD1 (5 bases). This CDR3 has 13 residues. V dropped 6 bases and J dropped 6 bases, with 15 bases sitting between them. Here the CDR3 DNA reads TGTGCCAGCAGCCTAGGCAGGGATCTCGAGCAGTACTTC. This gives the protein CASSLGRDLEQYF.

The chain carries TRBV9 and TRBJ1-3; D is unresolved. The ends were cut back, 0 bases at V and 4 bases at J, with 11 bases in the middle. This CDR3 is 15 amino acids long. CDR1 and CDR2 (germline): SGDLS, YYNGEE. The chain's CDR3 is CASSVDVGVGNTIYF. The DNA for the CDR3 is TGTGCCAGCAGCGTAGACGTGGGCGTCGGAAACACCATATATTTT.

V usage is TRBV7-2 and J usage is TRBJ1-2; a possible D gene is TRBD1 (5 bases). V was cut by 2 bases and J by 2 bases, with 9 bases left in between. Per germline, CDR1 SGHTA and CDR2 FQGNSA. This CDR3 region has 14 residues. CDR3 sequence reads: CASSLNGGNYGYTF. The CDR3 coding sequence is TGTGCCAGCAGCTTAAATGGGGGGAACTATGGCTACACCTTC.

The chain is built from TRBV7-3 and TRBJ1-1; maybe TRBD1 (5 bases). Germline CDR1 reads SGHTA; CDR2 reads FQGTGA. V dropped 1 base and J dropped 6 bases, with 12 bases sitting between them. The CDR3 has 14 residues. CDR3 nucleotides: TGTGCCAGCAGCTTAAACGGAGGGGATCCTGAAGCTTTCTTT. Translation gives CASSLNGGDPEAFF.

The chain employs TRBV19 and TRBJ1-3; tentative D call: TRBD1 (5 bases). V gave up 10 bases and J gave up 0 bases, with 10 bases separating them. The CDR3 covers 13 residues. Per the germline V gene, CDR1 is LNHDA and CDR2 is SQIVND (reference sequence). CDR3 nucleotide sequence: TGTGCCACCGGGGGGGACTCTGGAAACACCATATATTTT. This codes for CATGGDSGNTIYF. The full variable domain, its missing parts supplied by reference TRBV19 and TRBJ1-3, is DGGITQSPKYLFRKEGQNVTLSCEQNLNHDAMYWYRQDPGQGLRLIYYSQIVNDFQKGDIAEGYSVSREKKESFPLTVTSAQKNPTAFYLCATGGDSGNTIYFGEGSWLTVV.

The chain combines TRBV24-1 with TRBJ1-2; weak D call: TRBD1 (6 bases). The CDR3 has 14 amino acids. Between the trimmed V and J ends, which lost 2 bases and 2 bases, there was a span of 8 bases. CDR1 KGHDR and CDR2 SFDVKD come from the germline V gene. CDR3 sequence: CATSDWDKNYGYTF. CDR3 bases: TGTGCCACCAGTGATTGGGACAAAAACTATGGCTACACCTTC.

This clone was seen more than once but under ten times. This chain links TRBV2 with TRBJ2-7, with TRBD1 matching 7 bases. The junction had 11 bases not matched to a gene; V was cut back by 6 bases and J by 3 bases. The CDR3 consists of 15 residues. Per the germline V gene, CDR1 is SNHLY and CDR2 is FYNNEI. The CDR3 spells CASRINRGYRYEQYF. DNA for the CDR3: TGTGCCAGCAGGATAAACAGGGGTTACCGCTACGAGCAGTACTTC.

The chain links TRBV9 to TRBJ2-3; 7 bases map to TRBD2. V gave up 1 base and J gave up 3 bases; unmatched junction bases: 5. The CDR3 extends over 15 amino acids. Germline V gene lookup returns CDR1 SGDLS and CDR2 YYNGEE. The CDR3 nucleotides read TGTGCCAGCAGCGTAACGGGGGGATGGACAGATACGCAGTATTTT. This sequence encodes CASSVTGGWTDTQYF.

This clone was seen many times. The chain combines TRBV13 with TRBJ2-7; tentative D call: TRBD1 (5 bases). The germline V and J ends were trimmed by 2 bases and 1 base, with 12 bases remaining between them. Germline CDR1 PRHDT, CDR2 FYEKMQ (reference sequence). The CDR3 is 15 amino acids. The CDR3 is CASSLRQGFSYEQYF. In DNA form, the CDR3 reads TGTGCCAGCAGCTTAAGGCAGGGATTTTCCTACGAGCAGTACTTC.